These 8 T cell receptor beta chains share one sample of origin, sequenced in a study of Graves' ophthalmopathy and Graves' hyperthyroidism. RNA transcripts were the source from which TCR beta CDR3 regions were amplified. Following a first-round RT-PCR that used HTBI primers, a second-round multiplex PCR was carried out. TCRdb analysed the multiplex PCR reads with MiXCR anew, one entry per CDR3 protein. The repertoire includes almost 750,000 distinct CDR3 sequences, approximately 40% of them detected once, and about 40% sits in the top ten. Sample: peripheral blood. These receptors originate from an adult man with Graves' ophthalmopathy.

The table lists this clonotype with a few counts. A junction boundary mismatches the germline segment, possibly from a read error. The genes are TRBV10-2 and TRBJ2-7; TRBD1 agrees at 7 bases. The CDR3 sequence is 14 residues long. Germline V CDR1 and CDR2: WSHSY, SAAADI. The CDR3 loop is CASVTGENTYEQHF. CDR3 nucleotide sequence: TGCGCCAGCGTAACAGGGGAGAATACCTACGAGCAGCACTTC.

About this clonotype: Without the conserved terminal phenylalanine or tryptophan, this CDR3 likely stems from a read error. CDR3 amino acids: CASRYDGTIQETQYV. CDR3 nucleotides: TGTGCCAGCAGGTACGATGGGACTATCCAGGAGACCCAGTACGTC. The genes are TRBV7-9 and TRBJ2-5, with TRBD2 identical over 7 bases. The CDR3 is made up of 15 amino acids. Losses at the gene ends were 6 bases for V and 5 bases for J; bases not matched to a gene: 12. Germline CDR1 reads SEHNR; CDR2 reads FQNEAQ (reference sequence).

This clonotype occurred many times. This chain links TRBV25-1 with TRBJ1-5; 8 bases match TRBD1. Germline CDR1 MGHDK, CDR2 SYGVNS. The CDR3 has 14 amino acids. Trimming cost V 1 base and J 8 bases; bases outside gene matches: 4. Here the CDR3 reads CASSESTGVKPQHF. CDR3 nucleotide sequence: TGTGCCAGCAGTGAATCGACAGGGGTTAAGCCCCAGCATTTT.

Turning to this clonotype: This may come from a read error, since a much larger clone is one base off. The chain employs TRBV24-1 and TRBJ2-2; D might be TRBD1 (6 bases). Germline V CDR1 and CDR2: KGHDR, SFDVKD. CDR3 size: 15 residues. The CDR3 DNA reads TGTGCCACCAGTGATCCAGGGGTGGACACCGGGAAGCTGTTTTTT. It is translated as CATSDPGVDTGKLFF.

The rearrangement links TRBV19 to TRBJ1-1; D unclear. The CDR3 runs to 13 residues. Germline V gene data show CDR1 as LNHDA and CDR2 as SQIVND (reference sequence). The V end was cut by 9 bases, the J end by 8 bases, with 19 bases between. Here the CDR3 DNA reads TGTGCCAGCACCCGAAAACGTGACGGAGAAGCTTTCTTT. Its protein is CASTRKRDGEAFF. Together with reference TRBV19 and TRBJ1-1, the CDR3 gives the full variable domain: DGGITQSPKYLFRKEGQNVTLSCEQNLNHDAMYWYRQDPGQGLRLIYYSQIVNDFQKGDIAEGYSVSREKKESFPLTVTSAQKNPTAFYLCASTRKRDGEAFFGQGTRLTVV.

In its sample, this clonotype was seen many times. V usage is TRBV15 and J usage is TRBJ2-7, with 8 bases matching TRBD1. Trimming at V came to 1 base and at J to 1 base, leaving 0 bases not matched to a gene. Germline V gives CDR1 LNHNV, CDR2 YYDKDF (reference sequence). The CDR3 is made up of 14 amino acids. The CDR3 DNA is TGTGCCACCAGCAGAGGGACAGGGTCCTACGAGCAGTACTTC. As protein: CATSRGTGSYEQYF.

CDR3 residues: CATSDRAGYTGELFF. For the CDR3, the DNA is TGTGCCACCAGTGATCGGGCAGGGTACACCGGGGAGCTGTTTTTT. The chain joins TRBV24-1 to TRBJ2-2; D is possibly TRBD1 (5 bases). The CDR3 is 15 residues long. V lost 3 bases and J lost 3, with 10 bases in between. Germline V lookup: CDR1 KGHDR, CDR2 SFDVKD.

This chain links TRBV7-8 with TRBJ2-6; no clear D gene. CDR3 length: 15 residues. Looked up from germline, CDR1 is SGHVS and CDR2 is FQNEAQ. V was trimmed by 3 bases and J by 2 bases, leaving 8 bases between them. DNA of the CDR3: TGTGCCAGCAGCTTGCCCGGAACTGGGGCCAACGTCCTGACTTTC. Translated, it gives CASSLPGTGANVLTF.